The next 27 T cell receptor beta chains were all read from a single sample in a study of CD8+CD57+ T cells in acquired aplastic anemia. Genomic DNA provided the template from which TCR beta VDJ and CDR3 profiles were obtained. MiXCR, applied by TCRdb to the reads, yields one record per CDR3 protein. Here the sample spans some 220,000 distinct CDR3 sequences, 34% being singletons. What was sequenced was sorted CD4+, CD8+, or CD8+CD57+ T cells (not recorded which) from PBMCs. These receptors were taken from a human donor in good health, serving as a control.

This sequence joins TRBV9 and TRBJ1-2; no clear D gene. CDR3 length: 14 amino acids. Germline assignment: CDR1 SGDLS and CDR2 YYNGEE. V lost 2 bases, J lost 2 bases, and 10 bases lay in between. CDR3 in amino acids: CASSVFWSNYGYTF. As DNA, the CDR3 is TGTGCCAGCAGCGTTTTTTGGTCAAACTATGGCTACACCTTC.

The CDR3 spells CSVFGAQETQYF. CDR3 DNA sequence: TGCAGTGTGTTCGGGGCCCAAGAGACCCAGTACTTC. V is TRBV20-1 and J is TRBJ2-5; either TRBD1 or TRBD2 may fit D (5 bases each). Germline lookup yields CDR1 DFQATT and CDR2 SNEGSKA (reference sequence). The V and J ends lost 7 bases and 1 base respectively, with 10 bases between them. CDR3 length equals 12 residues.

This clonotype was seen at least ten times. This chain links TRBV24-1 with TRBJ2-1; 7 positions agree with TRBD1. CDR1 is KGHDR, CDR2 SFDVKD, per germline. This CDR3 has 14 amino acids. With V trimmed by 4 bases and J by 8 bases, 7 bases remained unmatched. The DNA for the CDR3 is TGTGCCACCAGTGACGCACAGGGGTCCGATGAGCAGTTCTTC. This sequence encodes CATSDAQGSDEQFF.

This clonotype was seen repeatedly, ten times or more. The chain combines TRBV2 with TRBJ1-1, with no clear D. This CDR3 has 10 amino acids. Per germline, CDR1 SNHLY and CDR2 FYNNEI. V was cut by 7 bases and J by 11 bases, with 11 bases left in between. In nucleotides, the CDR3 is TGTGCCAGCAACGACAAGTCGGCTTTCTTT. Its protein product is CASNDKSAFF. Full variable domain (remainder filled in from reference TRBV2 and TRBJ1-1): EPEVTQTPSHQVTQMGQEVILRCVPISNHLYFYWYRQILGQKVEFLVSFYNNEISEKSEIFDDQFSVERPDGSNFTLKIRSTKLEDSAMYFCASNDKSAFFGQGTRLTVV.

This clonotype has a single count. This could be a read error, since a much larger clone is one nucleotide away. The conserved phenylalanine or tryptophan is not found at the CDR3 terminus, so this likely reflects a read error. CDR3 loop: CASSPWGGHSSYEQYL. The CDR3 DNA reads as TGTGCCAGCAGCCCATGGGGCGGACATAGCTCCTACGAGCAGTACCTC. The V gene is TRBV13, the J gene TRBJ2-7, with D possibly being TRBD1 (5 bases). V was clipped by 5 bases and J by 0 bases, with 17 bases between them. Per the germline V gene, CDR1 is PRHDT and CDR2 is FYEKMQ (reference sequence). The CDR3 spans 16 residues.

Ten or more counts support this clonotype. The rearrangement joins TRBV7-2 to TRBJ1-1, with unresolved D. This CDR3 is 14 amino acids long. Per germline, CDR1 SGHTA and CDR2 FQGNSA. Trimming shortened V by 1 base and J by 4 bases, and 10 bases separated the two germline ends. In DNA form, the CDR3 reads TGTGCCAGCAGCTTAGTCGGGGTAGTCACTGAAGCTTTCTTT. The encoded protein is CASSLVGVVTEAFF.

This clonotype was seen more than once but under ten times. The chain carries TRBV12-3 or TRBV12-4 and TRBJ1-2; D remains ambiguous. V lost 1 base and J lost 3, with 12 bases in between. The CDR3 extends over 15 amino acids. The CDR3 nucleotides read TGTGCCAGCAGTTTAGAACGAGGAGGCTACTATGGCTACACCTTC. Translating gives CASSLERGGYYGYTF.

This clonotype was detected ten times or more. The chain combines TRBV2 with TRBJ2-7; D is unresolved. Germline V lookup: CDR1 SNHLY, CDR2 FYNNEI. The CDR3 runs to 12 residues. With 7 bases removed from V and 4 bases from J, the gap between germline ends came to 11 bases. The CDR3 DNA follows: TGTGCCAGCACCTACACAACGTACGAGCAGTACTTC. This gives the protein CASTYTTYEQYF.

This clonotype has at least ten counts. CDR3 protein: CASSDGGSGKTQYF. The CDR3 DNA reads as TGTGCCAGCAGTGATGGAGGTTCCGGGAAGACCCAGTACTTC. The chain couples TRBV2 to TRBJ2-5, with D possibly TRBD2 on 5 matching bases. This CDR3 is 14 amino acids long. V was shortened by 3 bases and J by 6 bases, with 14 bases between the two germline ends. Per germline, CDR1 SNHLY and CDR2 FYNNEI. Full variable domain (remainder filled in from reference TRBV2 and TRBJ2-5): EPEVTQTPSHQVTQMGQEVILRCVPISNHLYFYWYRQILGQKVEFLVSFYNNEISEKSEIFDDQFSVERPDGSNFTLKIRSTKLEDSAMYFCASSDGGSGKTQYFGPGTRLLVL.

The J gene is TRBJ2-7, the V gene TRBV19; 7 nucleotides align to TRBD1. Germline CDR1 LNHDA, CDR2 SQIVND (reference sequence). This CDR3 comprises 13 residues. The V and J ends lost 5 bases and 6 bases, in that order; junction bases with no gene match: 7. DNA of the CDR3: TGTGCCAGTAGTCAACAGGGGCGGGCCGAGCAGTACTTC. Translating gives CASSQQGRAEQYF.

The V call is TRBV5-1, the J call TRBJ1-3, with D maybe TRBD1 (6 bases). The CDR3 runs to 14 residues. Germline CDR1 and CDR2: SGHRS and YFSETQ. V was cut by 2 bases and J by 4 bases, with 10 bases left in between. CDR3 sequence: CASSFTGLGNTIYF. Written as DNA, the CDR3 is TGCGCCAGCAGCTTTACAGGGCTCGGAAACACCATATATTTT.

The rearrangement links TRBV5-1 to TRBJ2-7; D may be TRBD2 (6 bases). This CDR3 has 14 residues. V lost 0 bases to trimming and J lost 4 bases, with 11 bases between them. Germline loops: CDR1 SGHRS, CDR2 YFSETQ. The CDR3 DNA follows: TGCGCCAGCAGCTTGGGCGGGAAAGTGTACGAGCAGTACTTC. This sequence encodes CASSLGGKVYEQYF. Based on the CDR3 plus reference TRBV5-1 and TRBJ2-7, the full variable domain is KAGVTQTPRYLIKTRGQQVTLSCSPISGHRSVSWYQQTPGQGLQFLFEYFSETQRNKGNFPGRFSGRQFSNSRSEMNVSTLELGDSALYLCASSLGGKVYEQYFGPGTRLTVT.

This clonotype was seen many times. The chain joins TRBV19 to TRBJ2-7; D gene ambiguous. CDR1 LNHDA and CDR2 SQIVND come from the germline V gene (reference sequence). Trimming removed 6 bases at V and 6 bases at J, with 24 bases between. CDR3 size: 16 residues. CDR3 nucleotides: TGTGCCAGTAGCAAATCCGGGTCCCCGGGCCACCGCGAGCAGTACTTC. Amino acids: CASSKSGSPGHREQYF.

The sample holds many counts of this clonotype. This chain connects TRBV4-1 to TRBJ2-7; D perhaps matches TRBD2 (6 bases). The CDR3 runs to 16 residues. V was cut by 1 base and J by 5 bases, with 18 bases left in between. The germline CDR1 and CDR2 sequences are MGHRA and YSYEKL. The CDR3 bases are TGCGCCAGCAGCCAAGGGGACGGGAGTCGCAGCGACGAGCAGTACTTC. Translation gives CASSQGDGSRSDEQYF.

Concerning this clonotype itself: Given a much more abundant clone one base away, this may be a read error. The chain is built from TRBV20-1 and TRBJ1-3; no firm D call. CDR3 length: 12 residues. V shed 3 bases and J shed 8 bases, with 11 bases lying between them. Per the germline V gene, CDR1 is DFQATT and CDR2 is SNEGSKA (reference sequence). The CDR3 nucleotides are TGCAGTGCTAGTTGGGTCTCAGACACCATATATTTT. This translates into CSASWVSDTIYF.

In its sample, this clonotype was seen many times. The chain combines TRBV15 with TRBJ1-4, with a tentative D call TRBD1 (5 bases). The V end was cut by 0 bases, the J end by 5 bases, with 10 bases between. Germline V gene sequence: CDR1 LNHNV, CDR2 YYDKDF (reference sequence). The CDR3 sequence is 15 residues long. The CDR3 region has the DNA TGTGCCACCAGCAGAGAGGGACCCGCAAATGAAAAACTGTTTTTT. Encoded protein: CATSREGPANEKLFF. The whole variable domain, filled in from reference TRBV15 and TRBJ1-4, reads DAMVIQNPRYQVTQFGKPVTLSCSQTLNHNVMYWYQQKSSQAPKLLFHYYDKDFNNEADTPDNFQSRRPNTSFCFLDIRSPGLGDTAMYLCATSREGPANEKLFFGSGTQLSVL.

This clonotype was seen a handful of times. J is TRBJ2-7 and V is TRBV5-1; D not certain. This CDR3 contains 13 residues. Germline CDR1 SGHRS, CDR2 YFSETQ. V dropped 2 bases and J dropped 2 bases, with 8 bases sitting between them. The CDR3 DNA sequence: TGCGCCAGCAGCTTTCTGCCAGCCTACGAGCAGTACTTC. The encoded protein is CASSFLPAYEQYF.

Points on this clonotype: A much larger clone is a single base away; this may be a read error. This sequence joins TRBV7-9 and TRBJ2-7; D unclear. Germline V gene sequence: CDR1 SEHNR, CDR2 FQNEAQ (reference sequence). The CDR3 is 14 amino acids. CDR3 bases: TGTGGCAGCAGCTTAGGTCTACACCCCTACGAGCAGTACTTC. It specifies CGSSLGLHPYEQYF.

This clonotype was found once. The V gene is TRBV7-3, the J gene TRBJ1-1; 8 bases align to TRBD1. Germline V gives CDR1 SGHTA, CDR2 FQGTGA. J lost 3 bases, V lost 0 bases, and 3 bases had no gene match. The CDR3 totals 15 residues. The CDR3: CASSLTARGHTEAFF. DNA of the CDR3: TGTGCCAGCAGCTTAACGGCCAGGGGGCACACTGAAGCTTTCTTT. The full variable domain, its missing parts supplied by reference TRBV7-3 and TRBJ1-1, is GAGVSQTPSNKVTEKGKYVELRCDPISGHTALYWYRQSLGQGPEFLIYFQGTGAADDSGLPNDRFFAVRPEGSVSTLKIQRTERGDSAVYLCASSLTARGHTEAFFGQGTRLTVV.

A word on this clonotype: This CDR3 fails to terminate in the conserved phenylalanine or tryptophan, so it likely reflects a read error. The chain couples TRBV7-2 to TRBJ1-6; possibly TRBD1 for D (6 bases). The CDR3 spans 15 residues. The germline V gene encodes CDR1 SGHTA and CDR2 FQGNSA. The CDR3 is CASSSTNDRNSPLHL. For the CDR3, the DNA is TGTGCCAGCAGCTCCACGAACGACAGGAATTCGCCCCTCCACTTG.

V is TRBV29-1 and J is TRBJ1-1; tentative D call: TRBD1 (5 bases). The CDR3 totals 13 residues. V shed 5 bases and J shed 1 base, with 11 bases lying between them. Per germline, CDR1 SQVTM and CDR2 ANQGSEA. In DNA form, the CDR3 reads TGCAGCGTTCGCGGACAACAGAACACTGAAGCTTTCTTT. Its protein product is CSVRGQQNTEAFF.

This clonotype was counted many times. V gene TRBV7-8 combines with J gene TRBJ1-2; tentatively, D is TRBD1 (5 bases). With 1 base removed from V and 3 bases from J, the gap between germline ends came to 12 bases. The CDR3 totals 15 residues. The V gene's germline CDR1 is SGHVS and CDR2 FQNEAQ. CDR3 loop: CASSLGAGPDYGYTF. In DNA, the CDR3 is TGTGCCAGCAGCTTAGGGGCAGGGCCGGACTATGGCTACACCTTC.

J is TRBJ2-5 and V is TRBV5-4; 9 positions agree with TRBD1. The CDR3 has 16 amino acids. V dropped 3 bases and J dropped 5; count of bases not matched to a gene: 11. The germline CDR1 and CDR2 sequences are SGHNT and YYREEE (reference sequence). This CDR3 is CASSSRGQGEGETQYF. The CDR3 DNA is TGTGCCAGCAGCTCCAGGGGACAGGGAGAGGGGGAGACCCAGTACTTC.

This clonotype has a handful of counts. The CDR3 loop reads CASSYLRLRDTGELFF. CDR3 sequence (DNA): TGTGCCAGCAGCTACCTACGGCTTAGGGACACCGGGGAGCTGTTTTTT. This chain joins TRBV7-8 and TRBJ2-2; D call uncertain. The CDR3 has 16 residues. Germline V gene sequence: CDR1 SGHVS, CDR2 FQNEAQ. The V end lost 4 bases, the J end lost 3 bases, and 15 bases lay between the germline ends.

For this clonotype: This may be a read error: a much more frequent sequence differs by one nucleotide. The genes are TRBV19 and TRBJ2-1; 11 bases fit TRBD2. CDR1 LNHDA and CDR2 SQIVND come from the germline V gene (reference sequence). The CDR3 has 16 amino acids. In DNA form, the CDR3 reads TGTGCCAGTAGTCTGGGACTAGCGGCCTTTGTATATGAGCGGTTCTTC. Protein sequence: CASSLGLAAFVYERFF.

A note on this clonotype: Just one base apart from a much larger clone, this may be a read error. This chain connects TRBV20-1 to TRBJ1-3; D uncertain. The germline gives CDR1 DFQATT, CDR2 SNEGSKA (reference sequence). This CDR3 has 13 amino acids. DNA for the CDR3: TGCAGTGCTAGAGCAATCCCTGGAAGCACCATATATTTT. As protein: CSARAIPGSTIYF.

On this clonotype: It may be a read error: a sequence one base away is much more abundant. This CDR3 reads CASSRDGATPSYEQYF. CDR3 coding DNA: TGCGCCAGCAGCCGGGACGGTGCCACCCCATCCTACGAGCAGTACTTC. The chain recombines TRBV4-1 with TRBJ2-7; D tentatively fits TRBD1 or TRBD2 (5 bases each). The CDR3 has 16 amino acids. V lost 4 bases to trimming and J lost 1 base, with 17 bases between them. The germline CDR1 and CDR2 sequences are MGHRA and YSYEKL.